What follows are 10 T cell receptor beta chains derived from one specimen sequenced in a study of control samples from healthy donors and cancer patients. Libraries were prepared by immunoSEQ multiplex PCR; TCRdb keeps only in-frame clonotypes and omits some of them. Altogether under 150,000 clones are present, around nine tenths being singletons, with the ten largest covering about 8.7%. Sequencing used blood. Source of these receptors: a man in his forties in good health.

This rearrangement joins TRBV4-3 to TRBJ2-7; 10 bases map to TRBD2. This CDR3 region has 17 residues. The germline CDR1 and CDR2 sequences are LGHNA and YSLEER. V gave up 0 bases and J gave up 3 bases; unmatched junction bases: 8. The CDR3 loop reads CASSQETAGGLFYEQYF. The CDR3 DNA reads as TGCGCCAGCAGCCAAGAAACAGCGGGGGGGCTTTTCTACGAGCAGTACTTC.

The chain recombines TRBV7-2 with TRBJ2-2; 9 nucleotides agree with TRBD2. Germline assignment: CDR1 SGHTA and CDR2 FQGNSA. V gave up 3 bases and J gave up 3 bases; unmatched junction bases: 8. The CDR3 totals 17 residues. The CDR3 is CASSLGRLAADTGELFF. The CDR3 coding sequence is TGTGCCAGCAGCTTGGGGCGACTAGCGGCTGACACCGGGGAGCTGTTTTTT.

The chain employs TRBV6-5 and TRBJ1-4; 9 nucleotides match TRBD1. Germline-derived CDR1 and CDR2 are MNHEY and SVGAGI. Trimming removed 5 bases from V and 0 bases from J; junction bases left unmatched: 1. The CDR3 totals 15 residues. Here the CDR3 DNA reads TGTGCCAGCAGTCGGGACAGGGCAACTAATGAAAAACTGTTTTTT. Encoded protein: CASSRDRATNEKLFF.

DNA of the CDR3: TGTGCCAGCAGTTACTCGTGGGACAGCCCCACAGATACGCAGTATTTT. This gives the protein CASSYSWDSPTDTQYF. V usage is TRBV6-2 or TRBV6-3 and J usage is TRBJ2-3; the match to TRBD1 covers 7 bases. This CDR3 comprises 16 residues. Trimming removed 0 bases from V and 2 bases from J; junction bases left unmatched: 5. Germline loops: CDR1 MNHEY, CDR2 SVGEGT.

V usage is TRBV5-1 and J usage is TRBJ1-2; 10 nucleotides match TRBD1. Germline loops: CDR1 SGHRS, CDR2 YFSETQ. V trimming: 4 bases; J trimming: 8 bases; junction bases outside the gene matches: 14. The CDR3 sequence is 16 residues long. The chain's CDR3 is CASSPTGTGDLWGYTF. The CDR3 DNA reads as TGCGCCAGCAGCCCTACCGGGACAGGGGATTTGTGGGGCTACACCTTC.

This clone was recorded a few times. This chain joins TRBV2 and TRBJ1-6, with TRBD1 matching 7 bases. The trim removed 4 bases at V and 10 bases at J, leaving 10 bases unmatched. CDR1 and CDR2 from the germline V gene are SNHLY and FYNNEI. This CDR3 contains 15 residues. This chain's CDR3 is CASSGQGAARSPLHF. Written as DNA, the CDR3 is TGTGCCAGCAGTGGACAGGGCGCCGCAAGGTCACCCCTCCACTTT.

V is TRBV30 and J is TRBJ1-5; D perhaps matches TRBD1 (5 bases). Germline assignment: CDR1 GTSNPN and CDR2 SVGIG (reference sequence). CDR3 size: 15 residues. V was trimmed by 0 bases and J by 3 bases, leaving 12 bases between them. The CDR3 DNA sequence: TGTGCCTGGAGTGTACAAGGGGCTCTCAATCAGCCCCAGCATTTT. Amino acids: CAWSVQGALNQPQHF. The full variable domain, completed using reference TRBV30 and TRBJ1-5, is SQTIHQWPATLVQPVGSPLSLECTVEGTSNPNLYWYRQAAGRGLQLLFYSVGIGQISSEVPQNLSASRPQDRQFILSSKKLLLSDSGFYLCAWSVQGALNQPQHFGDGTRLSIL.

This chain joins TRBV6-2 or TRBV6-3 and TRBJ1-6; D remains ambiguous. The CDR3 contains 15 residues. V dropped 5 bases and J dropped 7 bases, with 15 bases sitting between them. Germline lookup yields CDR1 MNHEY and CDR2 SVGEGT. This CDR3 reads CASSGTWGSNSPLHF. The CDR3 DNA is TGTGCCAGCAGTGGTACGTGGGGATCGAATTCACCCCTCCACTTT.

The chain couples TRBV6-6 to TRBJ2-7; D is possibly TRBD1 (6 bases). The ends were cut back, 5 bases at V and 2 bases at J, with 10 bases in the middle. The CDR3 covers 13 residues. Per germline, CDR1 MNHNY and CDR2 SVGAGI (reference sequence). The CDR3 loop reads CASSTDRTYEQYF. CDR3 sequence (DNA): TGTGCCAGCAGTACGGACAGAACCTACGAGCAGTACTTC.

J is TRBJ1-3 and V is TRBV12-3 or TRBV12-4; tentatively, D is TRBD1 (6 bases). V lost 6 bases and J lost 5, with 11 bases in between. There are 13 residues in the CDR3. The CDR3 is CASSSGVRNTIYF. CDR3 in DNA: TGTGCCAGCAGCTCAGGGGTTAGAAACACCATATATTTT.